The 12 T cell receptor beta chains in this list originate from one sample, sequenced in a study of circulating CD8 cells and anti-PD-1 response in melanoma (dated by TCRdb to 2020 to 2021). A BD FACSAria II cell sorter was used to sort four subsets, defined by PD-1 and/or TIGIT, from live CD3+CD8+TCRalphabeta+ cells. Sequencing relied on a NextSeq 500. The QIAseq Immune Repertoire RNA Library Kit, Human TCR Panel was used to prepare TCR libraries from roughly 16 ng of total RNA. TCRdb reprocessed the public reads (quality trimming at Q25 with fastp, clone calling with MiXCR) and kept in-frame beta chains. When rows share a CDR3 protein, they turn into one entry using the most common DNA and genes. The sample includes over 550 distinct CDR3 sequences, with more than 7% observed a single time. 28% of the sample goes to the ten largest clones. Sequenced here: CD8+ T cells from PBMCs, sampled at baseline or after one month of anti-PD-1 therapy (not recorded which). These receptors originate from a human donor with melanoma.

This clonotype is deemed medium-sized. CDR3 protein: CASSPLSTGPQHF. The CDR3 bases are TGTGCCAGCAGTCCGCTCAGTACCGGGCCCCAGCATTTT. The chain couples TRBV27 to TRBJ1-5; D gene ambiguous. CDR1 MNHEY and CDR2 SMNVEV come from the germline V gene (reference sequence). This CDR3 is built from 13 residues. V lost 5 bases and J 9 bases, leaving 14 bases between the germline ends.

This clonotype is labeled medium-sized. The chain is built from TRBV20-1 and TRBJ1-6, with D unresolved. Trimming pared 0 bases from V and 9 bases from J, leaving 15 bases between. The germline V gene has CDR1 DFQATT and CDR2 SNEGSKA (reference sequence). This CDR3 is built from 15 residues. CDR3 nucleotide sequence: TGCAGTGCTAGAGAAGGAAGTGTAGAGAGTTCACCCCTCCACTTT. Its protein is CSAREGSVESSPLHF.

By sample share, this clonotype is large. The chain employs TRBV28 and TRBJ2-7; D unresolved. With 5 bases removed from V and 6 bases from J, the gap between germline ends came to 20 bases. This CDR3 has 15 amino acids. Germline-derived CDR1 and CDR2 are MDHEN and SYDVKM. CDR3 region: CASSNPGDRGGEQYF. CDR3 DNA sequence: TGTGCCAGCAGTAATCCCGGTGACCGAGGTGGCGAGCAGTACTTC.

By share of the sample, this clonotype is large. The gene calls are TRBV20-1 and TRBJ2-1; D not certain. Germline-derived CDR1 and CDR2 are DFQATT and SNEGSKA (reference sequence). The CDR3 contains 15 residues. V was clipped by 3 bases and J by 8 bases, with 20 bases between them. Here the CDR3 DNA reads TGCAGTGCTAGCGGGTCCTTTACTCCTGGCGATGAGCAGTTCTTC. This encodes CSASGSFTPGDEQFF.

With respect to this clonotype: This may stem from a read error, because a much larger clone lies one nucleotide away. The conserved final phenylalanine or tryptophan is absent from the CDR3, which likely points to a read error. V usage is TRBV6-4 and J usage is TRBJ1-1, with D perhaps TRBD1 (5 bases). Germline CDR1 is MRHNA and CDR2 is SNTAGT. The CDR3 consists of 13 residues. V was cut by 0 bases and J by 7 bases, with 9 bases left in between. CDR3 sequence: CASSDSPGSEAFL. CDR3 coding DNA: TGTGCCAGCAGTGACTCCCCAGGGAGTGAAGCTTTCCTT.

This clonotype is classed as medium-sized. At one boundary the junction diverges from the germline segment, which might be a read error. The V call is TRBV7-7, the J call TRBJ2-5; weak D call: TRBD1 (5 bases). Germline values: CDR1 SSHAT, CDR2 FNYEAQ (reference sequence). This CDR3 contains 15 residues. The CDR3 sequence: CASSSTEGVQETQYF. CDR3 nucleotide sequence: TGTGCTAGCAGCTCAACAGAAGGGGTTCAGGAGACCCAGTACTTC.

This clonotype counts as large (0.1 to 1%). V and J are TRBV25-1 and TRBJ2-7; D may match TRBD1 or TRBD2 (5 bases each). This CDR3 comprises 15 residues. Germline CDR1 MGHDK, CDR2 SYGVNS. Trimming shortened V by 4 bases and J by 2 bases, and 15 bases separated the two germline ends. The CDR3 here is CASSATGTRPYEQYF. The CDR3 DNA reads TGTGCCAGCAGTGCAACCGGGACGCGTCCCTACGAGCAGTACTTC.

Sample share makes this clonotype medium-sized. The rearrangement links TRBV25-1 to TRBJ2-5; 8 bases match TRBD1. This CDR3 contains 16 residues. V shed 3 bases and J 5 bases; nucleotides not matched to a gene: 11. Looked up from germline, CDR1 is MGHDK and CDR2 is SYGVNS. The CDR3, as DNA: TGTGCCAGCAGTGACCCCTGGACAGGGTGGGTGGAGACCCAGTACTTC. Translated: CASSDPWTGWVETQYF.

Notes on this clonotype: A much larger clone is a single base away; this may be a read error. The rearrangement uses TRBV11-2 and TRBJ1-1, with D perhaps TRBD1 (5 bases). Germline V lookup: CDR1 SGHAT, CDR2 FQNNGV. This CDR3 is 14 amino acids long. Here the CDR3 reads CASNPTVRGTGAFF. The CDR3 nucleotides read TGTGCCAGCAATCCGACAGTTCGGGGTACTGGAGCTTTCTTT.

This clonotype is deemed medium-sized. This chain uses TRBV20-1 with TRBJ2-7; D possibly corresponds to TRBD1 (6 bases). CDR3 length: 14 residues. Germline V gene lookup returns CDR1 DFQATT and CDR2 SNEGSKA (reference sequence). V lost 0 bases and J lost 4, with 13 bases in between. The CDR3 is CSARDWRQDYEQYF. The CDR3 nucleotides are TGCAGTGCTAGAGATTGGAGACAGGATTACGAGCAGTACTTC.

In its sample, this clonotype ranks as large. The CDR3 region has the DNA TGTGCCAGTAGTATCCTCTCCGGGACAGGGGAAGAGACCCAGTACTTC. Encoded protein: CASSILSGTGEETQYF. The genes are TRBV19 and TRBJ2-5; 10 positions match TRBD1. Germline V gene data show CDR1 as LNHDA and CDR2 as SQIVND (reference sequence). The CDR3 has 16 amino acids. J was trimmed by 3 bases and V by 3 bases; bases with no gene match: 7.

By its share, this clonotype is large. The V and J genes are TRBV19 and TRBJ1-1, with D uncertain. The CDR3 runs to 15 residues. V was cut by 3 bases and J by 0 bases, with 11 bases left in between. The germline V gene encodes CDR1 LNHDA and CDR2 SQIVND (reference sequence). The CDR3: CASSMGTDMNTEAFF. As DNA, the CDR3 is TGTGCCAGTAGTATGGGCACCGACATGAACACTGAAGCTTTCTTT.